The sequence of this TCR beta chain was determined in a study of T-cell reconstitution after alpha-beta-depleted transplantation in children. Unique molecular identifiers were incorporated during preparation of the TCRbeta library. TCRdb re-derived calls from the PCR reads in MiXCR, one entry per CDR3 protein. The sample contains 500,000 to 600,000 distinct CDR3 sequences, roughly 18% of which appear only once. The CDR3 has 14 residues. V lost 2 bases and J lost 1, with 7 bases in between. Per germline, CDR1 SGHTA and CDR2 FQGNSA. This clonotype occurred a few times. The sequenced sample was PBMCs from the stem cell graft donor, obtained from the stem cell graft. This receptor was obtained from a human donor who donated a stem cell graft to a child with acute lymphoblastic leukemia. The rearrangement links TRBV7-2 to TRBJ2-3, with D tentatively TRBD1 (5 bases). CDR3 in amino acids: CASSLSRGTDTQYF. CDR3 nucleotides: TGTGCCAGCAGCTTAAGCAGGGGCACAGATACGCAGTATTTT.